Included here is one T cell receptor (beta chain) sequence, with context. In the original workflow: Amplification from reference gene primers served as the basis for estimated nucleated cell counts. TCRdb keeps only in-frame clones here, not all; method: immunoSEQ multiplex PCR. V, J and clone size are those of that table, while D and trimming were read from the DNA. The table has approximately 320,000 clones, nearly 90% seen once; the top ten hold approximately 12%. This record belongs to a study of blood T cell repertoires in COVID-19. Background on the study: Sites in the United States, Italy and Spain provided acute and convalescent COVID-19 samples. T cells, B-cell-depleted T cells, or PBMCs provided the cDNA or gDNA that served as material.

V shed 3 bases and J 0 bases; nucleotides not matched to a gene: 7. The CDR3 totals 16 residues. The germline V gene encodes CDR1 SGHTS and CDR2 YDEGEE. Patients from Seattle were sampled longitudinally, starting during active infection. The chain recombines TRBV5-8 with TRBJ2-3; 7 bases are shared with TRBD1. Sequencing was performed on peripheral blood. This sequence originates from a woman under 40 with COVID-19, enrolled during active disease. This CDR3 is CASSWGQTISTDTQYF. The CDR3, as DNA: TGTGCCAGCAGCTGGGGACAGACGATAAGCACAGATACGCAGTATTTT.